Listed below are T cell receptor beta chains from one sample, sequenced in a study of T cell changes during pregnancy in multiple sclerosis. Generated by immunoSEQ multiplex PCR, the TCRdb table keeps only in-frame clones and is missing some. Here the sample spans 85,000 to 130,000 clones, less than 95% being singletons. This specimen consisted of peripheral blood, obtained after pregnancy. These receptors all stem from a female donor with multiple sclerosis, enrolled in a pregnancy study. CDR3s include the opening cysteine and the closing phenylalanine or tryptophan. D genes are given only for firm matches. Size is omitted from some rows. Given values are once, few, many or a class for expanded clones.

abundance	d_gene	v_gene	j_gene	CDR3aa	CDR3nt
.	.	TRBV5-1	TRBJ2-1	CATAGDLYNEQFF	TGCGCCACCGCAGGGGACCTCTACAATGAGCAGTTCTTC
.	.	TRBV5-1	TRBJ1-2	CASSFGRDAGYTF	TGCGCCAGCAGCTTTGGGAGGGACGCCGGCTACACCTTC
.	.	TRBV30	TRBJ2-7	CAWSDSSYEQYF	TGTGCCTGGAGTGACAGTTCCTACGAGCAGTACTTC
.	.	TRBV9	TRBJ1-2	CASSTGAGANYGYTF	TGTGCCAGCAGCACCGGGGCAGGGGCCAACTATGGCTACACCTTC
.	TRBD1	TRBV7-6	TRBJ1-1	CASSLGGRPTGEVTEAFF	TGTGCCAGCAGCTTAGGAGGAAGACCTACAGGGGAGGTAACTGAAGCTTTCTTT
once	TRBD1	TRBV27	TRBJ2-7	CASSVPGQGSHEQYF	TGTGCCAGCAGTGTACCGGGACAGGGGAGCCACGAGCAGTACTTC
.	.	TRBV6-5	TRBJ2-1	CASSYGHDSYNEQFF	TGTGCCAGCAGTTACGGCCACGACTCCTACAATGAGCAGTTCTTC
.	.	TRBV7-6	TRBJ2-1	CASSLALSNEQFF	TGTGCCAGCAGCTTAGCGCTGAGCAATGAGCAGTTCTTC
.	TRBD1	TRBV5-4	TRBJ1-1	CASSPLTGLTEAFF	TGTGCCAGCAGCCCATTGACAGGGCTCACTGAAGCTTTCTTT
.	.	TRBV5-1	TRBJ1-2	CASSLDTINYGYTF	TGCGCCAGCAGCTTGGACACCATTAACTATGGCTACACCTTC
.	.	TRBV6-1	TRBJ2-7	CASREASSYEQYF	TGTGCCAGCAGAGAAGCCAGTTCCTACGAGCAGTACTTC
.	TRBD1	TRBV27	TRBJ1-1	CASSYRQGEAFF	TGTGCCAGCAGCTACCGACAGGGAGAAGCTTTCTTT
.	.	TRBV5-1	TRBJ1-4	CASSLQPEAQEKLFF	TGCGCCAGCAGCTTGCAGCCGGAGGCTCAAGAAAAACTGTTTTTT
.	TRBD1	TRBV6-1	TRBJ2-6	CASSERSGGSGANVLTF	TGTGCCAGCAGTGAAAGGTCAGGGGGATCTGGGGCCAACGTCCTGACTTTC
.	.	TRBV28	TRBJ1-3	CASTRLSSGNTIYF	TGTGCCAGCACACGGTTAAGCTCTGGAAACACCATATATTTT
once	.	TRBV5-6	TRBJ2-5	CASSQAGQETQYF	TGTGCCAGCAGTCAAGCGGGCCAAGAGACCCAGTACTTC
.	.	TRBV5-1	TRBJ2-1	CASQGPESRNEQFF	TGCGCCAGCCAGGGCCCAGAATCCCGCAATGAGCAGTTCTTC
.	.	TRBV4-2	TRBJ2-1	CASSQAVATYNEQFF	TGTGCCAGCAGCCAAGCTGTAGCTACCTACAATGAGCAGTTCTTC
.	.	TRBV4-1	TRBJ2-3	CASSQEGVTDTQYF	TGCGCCAGCAGCCAAGAAGGGGTTACAGATACGCAGTATTTT
.	.	TRBV6-5	TRBJ1-1	CASSYGGSMNTEAFF	TGTGCCAGCAGTTACGGGGGGAGCATGAACACTGAAGCTTTCTTT